One sample yielded the 7 T cell receptor beta chains listed below, sequenced in a study of blood T cell repertoires in COVID-19. Libraries were prepared by immunoSEQ multiplex PCR; TCRdb keeps only in-frame clonotypes and omits some of them. The sample shows some 250,000 clones, over 70% of them seen only once. The specimen sequenced was peripheral blood. These receptor sequences come from a middle-aged man with active or convalescent COVID-19.

The rearrangement joins TRBV19 to TRBJ1-1, with TRBD1 identical over 7 bases. The CDR3 is 16 residues long. Germline CDR1 reads LNHDA; CDR2 reads SQIVND (reference sequence). V shed 6 bases, J shed 4 bases, and the junction held 14 bases outside the gene matches. DNA of the CDR3: TGTGCCAGTAGGTTACGGGACAGAGTACCAATCACTGAAGCTTTCTTT. It is translated as CASRLRDRVPITEAFF.

V and J are TRBV19 and TRBJ2-5, with 13 nucleotides matching TRBD2. With V trimmed by 5 bases and J by 4 bases, 7 bases remained unmatched. The CDR3 covers 16 residues. From germline, CDR1 is LNHDA and CDR2 SQIVND (reference sequence). The CDR3 DNA reads TGTGCCAGTAGTCTGCGACTAGCGGGGGGTGGAGAGACCCAGTACTTC. Residues: CASSLRLAGGGETQYF.

The V gene is TRBV3-1 (or the pseudogene TRBV3-2), the J gene TRBJ1-3; D is possibly TRBD1 (6 bases). This CDR3 region has 15 residues. V lost 7 bases to trimming and J lost 4 bases, with 17 bases between them. Germline assignment: CDR1 LGHDT and CDR2 YNNKEL (reference sequence). CDR3 sequence (DNA): TGTGCCAGCACCGGGGCAGGGGCGTTCGGAAACACCATATATTTT. It yields the protein CASTGAGAFGNTIYF.

This chain uses TRBV11-2 with TRBJ1-1; a weak D match, TRBD1 (6 bases). The CDR3 has 15 amino acids. CDR1 is SGHAT and CDR2 is FQNNGV in the germline V gene. V was clipped by 3 bases and J by 1 base, with 12 bases between them. The CDR3 reads CASSLRTVQNTEAFF. CDR3 DNA sequence: TGTGCCAGCAGCTTGAGGACAGTACAGAACACTGAAGCTTTCTTT.

The chain combines TRBV11-3 with TRBJ1-1; D possibly corresponds to TRBD1 (5 bases). With 5 bases removed from V and 4 bases from J, the gap between germline ends came to 17 bases. The CDR3 has 15 residues. Germline assignment: CDR1 SGHNT and CDR2 YENEEA. The chain's CDR3 is CASSPGGGKSTEAFF. CDR3 nucleotide sequence: TGTGCCAGCAGCCCCGGGGGGGGGAAGAGCACTGAAGCTTTCTTT.

There are a few counts of this clone. The CDR3 DNA follows: TGCGCCAGCAGCCAGTTCGCGGGACTAGCGACTTCCAATGAGCAGTTCTTC. Protein product: CASSQFAGLATSNEQFF. This chain joins TRBV4-1 and TRBJ2-1; 10 bases fit TRBD2. J gave up 6 bases and V 3 bases, and 11 bases lay outside the gene matches. This CDR3 is built from 17 residues. Germline V gene lookup returns CDR1 MGHRA and CDR2 YSYEKL.

The chain combines TRBV11-3 with TRBJ2-7; 9 bases are a match to TRBD1. CDR3 length equals 15 residues. Germline assignment: CDR1 SGHNT and CDR2 YENEEA. Trimming took 5 bases from V and 4 from J; bases not matched to a gene: 9. CDR3 DNA sequence: TGTGCCAGCAGCCTGGCGACAGGGGGAAGTTACGAGCAGTACTTC. This translates into CASSLATGGSYEQYF.